These 25 T cell receptor beta chains were all obtained from the same sample, sequenced in a study of CD8 T cells in ankylosing spondylitis. TCRdb re-called the 5' RACE reads through MiXCR, storing one row per CDR3 protein. This table has 85,000 to 100,000 distinct CDR3 sequences, 8% to 10% appearing once. The sequenced sample consisted of blood, either unsorted or a sorted T cell fraction (not recorded which). The receptors were gathered from a male donor with ankylosing spondylitis or in good health (not recorded which).

Ten or more counts support this clonotype. J is TRBJ1-6 and V is TRBV19, with no clear D. The germline V gene encodes CDR1 LNHDA and CDR2 SQIVND (reference sequence). The CDR3 covers 14 residues. V was shortened by 3 bases and J by 7 bases, with 10 bases between the two germline ends. In nucleotides, the CDR3 is TGTGCCAGTAGTATCATGTCTGGAAATTCACCCCTCCACTTT. It encodes CASSIMSGNSPLHF. Together with reference TRBV19 and TRBJ1-6, the CDR3 gives the full variable domain: DGGITQSPKYLFRKEGQNVTLSCEQNLNHDAMYWYRQDPGQGLRLIYYSQIVNDFQKGDIAEGYSVSREKKESFPLTVTSAQKNPTAFYLCASSIMSGNSPLHFGNGTRLTVT.

The table lists this clonotype with many counts. V usage is TRBV12-3 or TRBV12-4 and J usage is TRBJ1-1; maybe TRBD1 (6 bases). V lost 5 bases and J lost 3, with 10 bases in between. The CDR3 runs to 13 residues. CDR3 DNA sequence: TGTGCCAGCAGTGGTACAGGGTACACTGAAGCTTTCTTT. This sequence encodes CASSGTGYTEAFF.

This clonotype was seen at least ten times. The chain uses TRBV20-1 and TRBJ2-7; possible D gene TRBD2, 6 bases. V gave up 6 bases and J gave up 3 bases, with 15 bases separating them. Germline V gene data show CDR1 as DFQATT and CDR2 as SNEGSKA (reference sequence). The CDR3 runs 13 residues. CDR3 DNA: TGCAGTGCCCCGGGGGTTGGAAACTACGAGCAGTACTTC. Its translation is CSAPGVGNYEQYF.

V and J are TRBV9 and TRBJ1-1; D is ambiguous. The germline V gene encodes CDR1 SGDLS and CDR2 YYNGEE. Trimming took 4 bases from V and 5 from J, leaving 12 bases between them. The CDR3 is 13 residues long. The CDR3 is CASSSDGNTEAFF. As DNA, the CDR3 is TGTGCCAGCAGCTCAGACGGGAATACTGAAGCTTTCTTT.

Worth noting for this clonotype: An end of the junction differs from the germline gene, which may be a read error. The chain couples TRBV7-9 to TRBJ1-2, with no clear D. The CDR3 is 16 residues long. CDR1 SEHNR and CDR2 FQNEAQ come from the germline V gene (reference sequence). The CDR3 DNA sequence: TGTGTCAGCAGCTTAGTCCGACCCGGGAGATCCTATGGCTACACCTTC. Translating it yields CVSSLVRPGRSYGYTF.

This clonotype was recorded many times. The genes are TRBV4-2 and TRBJ2-3; 12 positions match TRBD2. V lost 1 base, J lost 1 base, and 0 bases stayed unmatched. Germline V gene lookup returns CDR1 LGHNA and CDR2 YNFKEQ. CDR3 length: 16 amino acids. The CDR3 DNA sequence: TGTGCCAGCAGCCAAGGACTAGCGGGGGGCACAGATACGCAGTATTTT. This gives the protein CASSQGLAGGTDTQYF.

This clonotype was detected only a few times. The chain joins TRBV7-9 to TRBJ2-3; D possibly uses TRBD1 or TRBD2 (5 bases each). Deletions cut 0 bases from V and 2 bases from J, with 12 bases between. CDR1 SEHNR and CDR2 FQNEAQ come from the germline V gene (reference sequence). There are 16 residues in the CDR3. This CDR3 reads CASSLAGVAVTDTQYF. CDR3 sequence (DNA): TGTGCCAGCAGCTTAGCGGGGGTTGCCGTCACAGATACGCAGTATTTT.

This clonotype was counted ten times or more. The chain links TRBV4-2 to TRBJ2-1; D is perhaps TRBD2 (6 bases). Germline CDR1 is LGHNA and CDR2 is YNFKEQ. The CDR3 has 16 amino acids. V was pared by 2 bases and J by 3 bases, with 14 bases between. The CDR3 DNA reads as TGTGCCAGCAGCCAAAAACCCGGGGGTATCTACAATGAGCAGTTCTTC. It encodes CASSQKPGGIYNEQFF.

This clonotype showed up many times. This sequence joins TRBV7-9 and TRBJ2-2; 12 bases agree with TRBD1. V was pared by 3 bases and J by 5 bases, with 1 base of the junction left unmatched. Germline CDR1 reads SEHNR; CDR2 reads FQNEAQ (reference sequence). The CDR3 length is 15 residues. The CDR3 loop reads CASSLGQGATGELFF. CDR3 coding DNA: TGTGCCAGCAGCTTGGGACAGGGGGCAACCGGGGAGCTGTTTTTT.

This clonotype has ten or more counts. The J gene is TRBJ2-1, the V gene TRBV4-3; 12 nucleotides match TRBD2. The V and J ends lost 1 base and 8 bases, in that order; junction bases with no gene match: 3. Per germline, CDR1 LGHNA and CDR2 YSLEER. The CDR3 contains 15 residues. DNA of the CDR3: TGCGCCAGCAGCCAAGGGACTAGCGGGACATATGAGCAGTTCTTC. Amino acids: CASSQGTSGTYEQFF.

This clonotype was observed many times. The chain joins TRBV29-1 to TRBJ2-5; D is perhaps TRBD1 or TRBD2 (5 bases each). Trimming took off 6 bases at V and 5 bases at J, with 13 bases between the two ends. The CDR3 extends over 12 amino acids. Germline assignment: CDR1 SQVTM and CDR2 ANQGSEA. DNA for the CDR3: TGCAGCGTCGAGGGGAATTGGGAGACCCAGTACTTC. This encodes CSVEGNWETQYF.

At least ten counts were recorded for this clonotype. The chain carries TRBV6-1 and TRBJ2-1, with 9 nucleotides matching TRBD2. The germline V gene has CDR1 MNHNS and CDR2 SASEGT. The CDR3 extends over 14 amino acids. Losses at the gene ends were 6 bases for V and 9 bases for J; bases not matched to a gene: 9. The CDR3 nucleotides read TGTGCCAGCAGCCCCGGGACTAGCTTCGGTGAGCAGTTCTTC. Residues: CASSPGTSFGEQFF.

This clonotype was found many times. The chain combines TRBV29-1 with TRBJ1-1; D not certain. The CDR3 is 13 residues long. The germline CDR1 and CDR2 sequences are SQVTM and ANQGSEA. Between the trimmed V and J ends, which lost 7 bases and 0 bases, there was a span of 12 bases. CDR3 in amino acids: CSADPGMNTEAFF. As DNA, the CDR3 is TGCAGCGCAGACCCGGGGATGAACACTGAAGCTTTCTTT.

The chain carries TRBV5-5 and TRBJ2-7; D perhaps matches TRBD1 (6 bases). With 2 bases removed from V and 1 base from J, the gap between germline ends came to 10 bases. The CDR3 totals 14 residues. Germline values: CDR1 SGHKS, CDR2 YYEKEE (reference sequence). CDR3 sequence: CASSFGQGSYEQYF. The CDR3 region has the DNA TGTGCCAGCAGCTTCGGGCAGGGGTCCTACGAGCAGTACTTC.

This clonotype has at least ten counts. The V and J genes are TRBV4-2 and TRBJ2-2; D ambiguous. This CDR3 spans 15 amino acids. Germline CDR1 is LGHNA and CDR2 is YNFKEQ. The V end lost 1 base, the J end lost 4 bases, and 10 bases lay between the germline ends. CDR3 sequence reads: CASSQGQPPTGELFF. The CDR3 nucleotides are TGTGCCAGCAGCCAAGGGCAGCCTCCCACCGGGGAGCTGTTTTTT.

This clonotype was counted ten times or more. The V gene is TRBV15, the J gene TRBJ2-1, with 9 bases fitting TRBD2. The CDR3 consists of 15 residues. The V and J ends lost 3 bases and 7 bases, in that order; junction bases with no gene match: 7. CDR1 is LNHNV and CDR2 is YYDKDF in the germline V gene (reference sequence). The CDR3 loop is CATSRRGSGSNEQFF. CDR3 bases: TGTGCCACCAGCAGGCGCGGTAGCGGGAGTAATGAGCAGTTCTTC.

This clonotype was counted ten times or more. The chain joins TRBV19 to TRBJ2-5, with D possibly TRBD1 on 5 matching bases. This CDR3 has 14 residues. Germline V CDR1 and CDR2: LNHDA, SQIVND (reference sequence). Trimming pared 3 bases from V and 2 bases from J, leaving 10 bases between. CDR3: CASSIRVQQETQYF. The CDR3 nucleotides read TGTGCCAGTAGTATCAGGGTTCAACAAGAGACCCAGTACTTC. Variable domain in full (rest from reference TRBV19 and TRBJ2-5): DGGITQSPKYLFRKEGQNVTLSCEQNLNHDAMYWYRQDPGQGLRLIYYSQIVNDFQKGDIAEGYSVSREKKESFPLTVTSAQKNPTAFYLCASSIRVQQETQYFGPGTRLLVL.

As to this clonotype: Given a much more abundant clone one base away, this may be a read error. The V and J genes are TRBV18 and TRBJ2-3, with TRBD2 matching 11 bases. Germline CDR1 KGHSH, CDR2 LQKENI. This CDR3 spans 15 amino acids. The CDR3, as DNA: TGTGTCAGCTCACTGGGACTAGCGGTCGGCGATACGCAGTATTTT. Residues: CVSSLGLAVGDTQYF.

This clonotype occurred a few times. The rearrangement links TRBV3-1 to TRBJ2-5; D is perhaps TRBD2 (6 bases). V lost 7 bases and J 4 bases, leaving 16 bases between the germline ends. The CDR3 consists of 14 residues. Germline values: CDR1 LGHDT, CDR2 YNNKEL (reference sequence). The CDR3 protein is CASNLAALGETQYF. The CDR3 bases are TGTGCCAGCAACTTAGCGGCCCTGGGAGAGACCCAGTACTTC.

This clonotype appeared many times. The rearrangement uses TRBV7-9 and TRBJ2-7; D uncertain. CDR1 is SEHNR, CDR2 FQNEAQ, per germline (reference sequence). The CDR3 loop spans 15 amino acids. V dropped 5 bases and J dropped 0 bases, with 14 bases sitting between them. Here the CDR3 DNA reads TGTGCCAGCAGCCGACGTGGTGGCAGCTCCTACGAGCAGTACTTC. Amino acid sequence: CASSRRGGSSYEQYF. The full variable domain, with the rest looked up from reference TRBV7-9 and TRBJ2-7, is DTGVSQNPRHKITKRGQNVTFRCDPISEHNRLYWYRQTLGQGPEFLTYFQNEAQLEKSRLLSDRFSAERPKGSFSTLEIQRTEQGDSAMYLCASSRRGGSSYEQYFGPGTRLTVT.

This clonotype was seen ten or more times. The J gene is TRBJ2-7, the V gene TRBV29-1; D ambiguous. The CDR3 is 11 amino acids. V shed 1 base and J shed 3 bases, with 4 bases lying between them. Germline CDR1 SQVTM, CDR2 ANQGSEA. CDR3 sequence (DNA): TGCAGCGTTGAAGTTAACTACGAGCAGTACTTC. It translates to CSVEVNYEQYF.

This clonotype was recorded many times. The chain couples TRBV4-1 to TRBJ2-3, with 10 positions matching TRBD2. The CDR3 loop spans 17 amino acids. Per germline, CDR1 MGHRA and CDR2 YSYEKL. With 4 bases clipped from V and 0 bases from J, the junction kept 7 bases outside the gene matches. CDR3 in DNA: TGCGCCAGCAGCCGCCTCGGACTAGCGGCTAGCACAGATACGCAGTATTTT. Its translation is CASSRLGLAASTDTQYF.

This clonotype was counted ten times or more. The chain is built from TRBV4-2 and TRBJ2-3; the D is unclear. Per the germline V gene, CDR1 is LGHNA and CDR2 is YNFKEQ. The CDR3 loop spans 13 amino acids. The V gene lost 0 bases and the J gene lost 4 bases, with 5 bases spanning the gap. This chain's CDR3 is CASSQDKADTQYF. The CDR3 DNA is TGTGCCAGCAGCCAAGATAAGGCAGATACGCAGTATTTT.

This clonotype was observed at least ten times. At one end, the junction sequence differs from germline, possibly due to a read error. The chain couples TRBV4-3 to TRBJ2-7; weak D call: TRBD1 (5 bases). CDR3 length: 13 amino acids. Germline assignment: CDR1 LGHNA and CDR2 YSLEER. This chain's CDR3 is CASSLLGAQPPTF. In nucleotides, the CDR3 is TGCGCCAGCAGCCTTCTTGGGGCACAGCCGCCCACCTTC.

The chain combines TRBV4-1 with TRBJ2-1, with D possibly being TRBD1 or TRBD2 (6 bases each). The V end was cut by 0 bases, the J end by 8 bases, with 20 bases between. Germline V gene data show CDR1 as MGHRA and CDR2 as YSYEKL. This CDR3 comprises 17 residues. CDR3 in amino acids: CASSQERLTGDRHEQFF. Written as DNA, the CDR3 is TGCGCCAGCAGCCAAGAGCGACTAACGGGAGACAGGCATGAGCAGTTCTTC.